This T cell receptor (beta chain) was captured in a study of T cell clonality in common variable immunodeficiency. Germline CDR1 reads DFQATT; CDR2 reads SNEGSKA (reference sequence). Trimming removed 6 bases at V and 5 bases at J, with 11 bases between. CDR3 length equals 12 residues. This clone was seen ten or more times. The missing CDR3 end, 3 residues past where the read stops, is filled in from the germline J gene. Profiled with immunoSEQ multiplex PCR; TCRdb holds only in-frame clones, not every one. The data show about 52,000 clones, with none appearing a single time. The J gene is TRBJ2-1, the V gene TRBV20-1, with a possible D match to TRBD2 (7 bases). This receptor was obtained from a person aged 18 to 69 in good health. Sequencing input: peripheral blood mononuclear cells. The DNA read from the CDR3 is TGCAGTGCAAGGGGGGGCCACAATGAG. It translates to CSARGGHNE. The full CDR3 reads CSARGGHNEQFF.